This TCR beta chain was captured in a study of blood T cell repertoires in COVID-19. Study-level background: PBMCs, B-cell-depleted T cells, or T cells were the source of the cDNA or gDNA that made up the material.

Original analysis: Amplifying reference gene primers gave estimates of nucleated cell counts. Assay: immunoSEQ multiplex PCR; the TCRdb copy retains only in-frame clones and omits some. V and J calls and clone size are as listed in that table; D and trimming were resolved from the DNA. The repertoire holds around 230,000 clones, with around nine tenths as singletons. This CDR3 has 18 residues. The J segment lost 3 bases and the V segment lost 3 bases, leaving 12 bases of the junction unmatched. Germline loops: CDR1 SGHNT, CDR2 YENEEA. The clonotype originates from a man aged 35 to 55 with acute or convalescent COVID-19. The specimen sequenced was peripheral blood. The rearrangement joins TRBV11-3 to TRBJ2-3; 10 positions agree with TRBD2. In DNA, the CDR3 is TGTGCCAGCAGCTTGGGAGGACCTAGCGGGAGATTAACAGATACGCAGTATTTT. It yields the protein CASSLGGPSGRLTDTQYF.